The clone carrying this T cell receptor beta chain was seen many times. The time point was: persistent/refractory GD, antithyroid drugs over 5 years with positive TRAb. PBMC RNA was the source of the TCR library. This sample is part of a study of regulatory T cells in long-lasting Graves disease. Study-level background: The term persistent Graves' disease signified upward of 5 years on antithyroid drugs with positive TSH receptor antibodies.

CDR3-region Arm-PCR and iRepertoire HTBI primers produced the TCR beta libraries. Via MiXCR, TCRdb re-called the multiplex PCR reads, giving one row per CDR3 protein. Of a few hundred thousand distinct CDR3 sequences in the sample, around 23% are singletons; the top ten hold approximately 15%. V lost 3 bases to trimming and J lost 6 bases, with 12 bases between them. CDR1 is SNHLY and CDR2 is FYNNEI in the germline V gene. The CDR3 runs 14 residues. This clonotype was obtained from a female donor with Graves disease. Sequencing was performed on peripheral blood mononuclear cells (PBMCs), taken when the disease was refractory, from a patient treated with antithyroid drugs. The chain joins TRBV2 to TRBJ2-1; tentatively, D is TRBD1 or TRBD2 (5 bases each). CDR3 sequence reads: CASSDGTIRNEQFF. In nucleotides, the CDR3 is TGTGCCAGCAGTGACGGGACCATACGCAATGAGCAGTTCTTC.